This T cell receptor (beta chain) was sequenced for a study of Ad26.COV2.S vaccination and SARS-CoV-2 variants. Data came from immunoSEQ multiplex PCR; TCRdb stores just in-frame clones and leaves some out. This sample yields about 350,000 clones, of which about 89% are seen a single time; under 6% belongs to the top ten. The germline V gene has CDR1 MGHRA and CDR2 YSYEKL. V lost 5 bases and J 2 bases, leaving 6 bases between the germline ends. CDR3 length equals 12 residues. Regarding treatment: around 19 received Ad26.COV2.S at low or high dose, single or two shots; about 5 received placebo; per-sample allocation not given. Sampling happened 63 days after the first vaccine or placebo injection.

This sequence was found in a person between 18 and 65 years old who received the Ad26.COV2.S COVID-19 vaccine or a placebo. The V call is TRBV4-1, the J call TRBJ2-5; D is unclear. The sequencing here drew on peripheral blood, taken in a trial of Ad26.COV2.S vaccine versus placebo. In nucleotides, the CDR3 is TGCGCCAGCAGCTCCCCGCAAGAGACCCAGTACTTC. It translates to CASSSPQETQYF.